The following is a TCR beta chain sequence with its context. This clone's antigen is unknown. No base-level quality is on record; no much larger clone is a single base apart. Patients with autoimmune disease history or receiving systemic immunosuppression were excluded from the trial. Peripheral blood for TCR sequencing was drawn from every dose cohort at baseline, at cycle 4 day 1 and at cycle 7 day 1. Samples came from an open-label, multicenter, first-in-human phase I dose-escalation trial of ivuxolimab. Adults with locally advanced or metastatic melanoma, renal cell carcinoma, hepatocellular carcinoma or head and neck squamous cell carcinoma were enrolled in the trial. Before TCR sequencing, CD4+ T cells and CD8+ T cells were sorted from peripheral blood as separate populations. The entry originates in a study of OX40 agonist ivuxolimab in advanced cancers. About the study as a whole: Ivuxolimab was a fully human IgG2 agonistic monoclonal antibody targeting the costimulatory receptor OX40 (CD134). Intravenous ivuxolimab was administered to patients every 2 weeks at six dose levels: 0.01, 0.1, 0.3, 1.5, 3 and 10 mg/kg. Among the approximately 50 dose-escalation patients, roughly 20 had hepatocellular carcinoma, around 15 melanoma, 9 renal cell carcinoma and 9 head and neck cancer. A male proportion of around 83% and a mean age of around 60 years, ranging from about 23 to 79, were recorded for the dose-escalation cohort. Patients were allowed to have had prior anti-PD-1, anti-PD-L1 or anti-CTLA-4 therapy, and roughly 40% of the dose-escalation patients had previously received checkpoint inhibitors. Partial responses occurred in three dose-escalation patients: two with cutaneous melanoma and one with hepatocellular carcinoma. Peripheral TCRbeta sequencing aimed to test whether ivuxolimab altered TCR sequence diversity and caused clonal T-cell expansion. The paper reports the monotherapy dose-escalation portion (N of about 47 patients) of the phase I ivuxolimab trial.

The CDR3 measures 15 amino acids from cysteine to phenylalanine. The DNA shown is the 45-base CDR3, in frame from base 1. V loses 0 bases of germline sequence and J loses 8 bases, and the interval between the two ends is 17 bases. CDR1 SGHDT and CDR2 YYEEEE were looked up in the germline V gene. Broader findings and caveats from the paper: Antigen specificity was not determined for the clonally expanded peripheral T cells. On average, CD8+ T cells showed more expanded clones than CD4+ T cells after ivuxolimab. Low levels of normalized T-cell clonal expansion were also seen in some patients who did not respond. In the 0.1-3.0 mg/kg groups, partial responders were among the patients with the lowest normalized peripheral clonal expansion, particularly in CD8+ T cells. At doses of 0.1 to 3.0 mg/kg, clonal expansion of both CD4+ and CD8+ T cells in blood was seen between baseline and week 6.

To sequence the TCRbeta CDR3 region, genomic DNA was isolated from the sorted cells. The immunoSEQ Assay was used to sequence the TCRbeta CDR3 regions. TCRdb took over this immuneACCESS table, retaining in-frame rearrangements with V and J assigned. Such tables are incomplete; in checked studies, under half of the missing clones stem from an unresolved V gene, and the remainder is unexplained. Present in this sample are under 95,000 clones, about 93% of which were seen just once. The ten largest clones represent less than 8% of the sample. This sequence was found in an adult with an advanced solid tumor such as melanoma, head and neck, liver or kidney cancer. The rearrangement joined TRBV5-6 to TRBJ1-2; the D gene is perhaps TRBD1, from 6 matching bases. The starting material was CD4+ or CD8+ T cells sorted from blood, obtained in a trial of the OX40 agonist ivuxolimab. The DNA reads TGTGCCAGCAGCTTGGGGGGGGCCCCTACGGGGGGCTACACCTTC. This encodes CASSLGGAPTGGYTF.